This record covers a single T cell receptor beta chain. Unmatched junction bases numbered 20, after V lost 11 bases and J lost 9 bases. Germline V gene lookup returns CDR1 MDHEN and CDR2 SYDVKM. The length of the CDR3 is 16 residues. Gene-specific TRAV and TRBV primers were used for first-strand cDNA, covering alpha and beta chains. The authors ran approximately 20 PCR cycles to amplify TCRs with a constant-region primer and V-primer adapter. mRNA isolates were amplified via in vitro transcription. TCRdb re-analysed the reads in MiXCR, keeping a single row per CDR3 protein. The sample holds 80,000 to 95,000 distinct CDR3 sequences; roughly a tenth are singletons and the top ten take under 1.1%. The time point: before trial treatment. The donors' regimen was nivolumab, ipilimumab, aspirin, low-dose cyclophosphamide and low-dose radiotherapy. The sample comes from a study of low-dose radiotherapy and immunotherapy resistance in tumors. Study as a whole: Fractions of 0.5 Gy went to Cohort 1 every 2 weeks, totaling 6.5 Gy.

This TCR derives from a male donor with prostate cancer. This chain links TRBV28 with TRBJ2-1; 9 bases map to TRBD2. The source was PBMCs, collected before treatment. The CDR3 DNA sequence: TGTGCCTGGAGTACGTGGGGGACTAGCTCAGTGAGTGAGCAGTTCTTC. Protein product: CAWSTWGTSSVSEQFF.